Below are 5 T cell receptor beta chains sequenced from a single sample in a study of blood T cell repertoires in COVID-19. Sequenced by immunoSEQ multiplex PCR; TCRdb stores in-frame clones only, minus some. Of 55,000 to 70,000 clones in the sample, 88% were seen once. Sequenced input: peripheral blood. The receptors derive from a woman between 65 and 79 years old with active COVID-19.

V and J are TRBV28 and TRBJ1-2; 7 nucleotides line up with TRBD1. V lost 6 bases to trimming and J lost 5 bases; unmatched junction nucleotides: 12. The CDR3 is made up of 15 amino acids. Germline CDR1 and CDR2: MDHEN and SYDVKM. DNA of the CDR3: TGTGCCAGCAGGGGACCGGGACAGCTAATATATGGCTACACCTTC. This translates into CASRGPGQLIYGYTF.

V gene TRBV11-2 combines with J gene TRBJ1-1, with 8 bases fitting TRBD1. This CDR3 comprises 15 residues. V was clipped by 1 base and J by 1 base; unmatched bases: 2. Germline V gene data show CDR1 as SGHAT and CDR2 as FQNNGV. In DNA form, the CDR3 reads TGTGCCAGCAGCTTAGGGGGGACAGGGAACACTGAAGCTTTCTTT. This translates into CASSLGGTGNTEAFF.

The rearrangement links TRBV9 to TRBJ1-4; 7 bases align to TRBD1. Germline V gives CDR1 SGDLS, CDR2 YYNGEE. There are 17 residues in the CDR3. The ends lost 0 bases at V and 7 bases at J; junction bases unmatched: 12. CDR3 sequence reads: CASSVGSPGTVGEKLFF. CDR3 in DNA: TGTGCCAGCAGCGTAGGGTCACCAGGGACAGTCGGTGAAAAACTGTTTTTT.

The chain combines TRBV28 with TRBJ2-7; 8 bases match TRBD2. The germline CDR1 and CDR2 sequences are MDHEN and SYDVKM. V shed 6 bases and J 7 bases; nucleotides not matched to a gene: 5. The CDR3 totals 12 residues. CDR3 DNA sequence: TGTGCCAGCAGCACCGGGGGGGCGGAGCAGTACTTC. Translated, it gives CASSTGGAEQYF. The full variable domain, completed using reference TRBV28 and TRBJ2-7, is DVKVTQSSRYLVKRTGEKVFLECVQDMDHENMFWYRQDPGLGLRLIYFSYDVKMKEKGDIPEGYSVSREKKERFSLILESASTNQTSMYLCASSTGGAEQYFGPGTRLTVT.

J is TRBJ1-1 and V is TRBV18; D is possibly TRBD1 (5 bases). The germline gives CDR1 KGHSH, CDR2 LQKENI. The CDR3 covers 16 residues. V was trimmed by 6 bases and J by 5 bases, leaving 22 bases between them. CDR3 DNA: TGTGCCAGCTCCGGGGGGGGTTCGATATATAATACTGAAGCTTTCTTT. Translating gives CASSGGGSIYNTEAFF. The variable domain in full, completed from reference TRBV18 and TRBJ1-1, reads NAGVMQNPRHLVRRRGQEARLRCSPMKGHSHVYWYRQLPEEGLKFMVYLQKENIIDESGMPKERFSAEFPKEGPSILRIQQVVRGDSAAYFCASSGGGSIYNTEAFFGQGTRLTVV.